The sequence of this T cell receptor beta chain was determined in a study of Ad26.COV2.S vaccination and SARS-CoV-2 variants. Treatment meaning: 15 to 20 received Ad26.COV2.S at low or high dose, single or two shots; about 5 received placebo; per-sample allocation not given. The samples were gathered on day 63 after the first injection of vaccine or placebo. Sequencing was performed with immunoSEQ multiplex PCR; in TCRdb, only in-frame clones are kept and a portion is missing. The data hold around 450,000 clones, with over 75% observed a single time. Trimming left V 0 bases short and J 4 bases short, with 9 bases between. The CDR3 runs to 14 residues. The germline V gene has CDR1 SGDLS and CDR2 YYNGEE. As for this clone: Its antigen is still unknown.

Whole-study findings and limits: Substantial breadth was reportedly displayed by spike-specific CD8+ and CD4+ T cell responses after vaccination.

The rearrangement uses TRBV9 and TRBJ2-3, with D hard to call. The sample was peripheral blood, taken in a trial of Ad26.COV2.S vaccine versus placebo. This receptor was obtained from a person between 18 and 65 years old who received the Ad26.COV2.S COVID-19 vaccine or a placebo. This CDR3 reads CASSVASLPDTQYF. The CDR3 DNA is TGTGCCAGCAGCGTAGCCAGCCTGCCAGATACGCAGTATTTT. Together with reference TRBV9 and TRBJ2-3, the CDR3 gives the full variable domain: DSGVTQTPKHLITATGQRVTLRCSPRSGDLSVYWYQQSLDQGLQFLIQYYNGEERAKGNILERFSAQQFPDLHSELNLSSLELGDSALYFCASSVASLPDTQYFGPGTRLTVL.